The 8 T cell receptor beta chains listed next were all sequenced from one sample in a study of blood T cell repertoires in COVID-19. The repertoire was sequenced with immunoSEQ multiplex PCR; TCRdb's copy has only in-frame clones and lacks some. The profile shows fewer than 250,000 clones, around 85% of them singletons. The specimen sequenced was PBMCs or T cells enriched from blood (not recorded which). The receptor source for this set is a woman between 50 and 59 years old with acute COVID-19.

The chain is built from TRBV7-2 and TRBJ2-5; perhaps TRBD2 as D (6 bases). In germline, CDR1 is SGHTA, CDR2 FQGNSA. V was clipped by 1 base and J by 2 bases, with 14 bases between them. The CDR3 is made up of 16 amino acids. CDR3 sequence reads: CASSLDLTGGQETQYF. The CDR3 DNA reads TGTGCCAGCAGCTTAGACCTCACCGGGGGACAAGAGACCCAGTACTTC.

The chain combines TRBV9 with TRBJ2-3; D gene unclear. Germline V lookup: CDR1 SGDLS, CDR2 YYNGEE. With 4 bases removed from V and 0 bases from J, the gap between germline ends came to 12 bases. This CDR3 spans 15 amino acids. CDR3 residues: CASSPWARSTDTQYF. The CDR3 DNA is TGTGCCAGCAGCCCCTGGGCGCGCAGCACAGATACGCAGTATTTT.

J is TRBJ1-6 and V is TRBV4-3; TRBD1 matches at 8 bases. Germline CDR1 LGHNA, CDR2 YSLEER. V lost 0 bases and J lost 7; bases outside the gene matches: 8. The CDR3 contains 17 residues. The CDR3 here is CASSQDRPRQGNSPLHF. In DNA form, the CDR3 reads TGCGCCAGCAGCCAAGATCGCCCAAGACAGGGGAATTCACCCCTCCACTTT.

As DNA, the CDR3 is TGCGCCAGCAGTGATCATGACAGCTCCTACAATGAGCAGTTCTTC. Translating gives CASSDHDSSYNEQFF. V is TRBV10-1 and J is TRBJ2-1; weak D call: TRBD1 (5 bases). The germline V gene has CDR1 WNHNN and CDR2 SYGVQD (reference sequence). The CDR3 sequence is 15 residues long. Trimming took 3 bases from V and 0 from J, leaving 9 bases between them.

This sequence joins TRBV5-6 and TRBJ2-1; D possibly corresponds to TRBD2 (5 bases). CDR1 and CDR2 from the germline V gene are SGHDT and YYEEEE. Trimming stripped 3 bases from V and 5 bases from J, with 15 bases between. The CDR3 is 15 residues long. In DNA form, the CDR3 reads TGTGCCAGCAGCTGGACTCAATACAGACACAATGAGCAGTTCTTC. Translation gives CASSWTQYRHNEQFF.

This clone showed up just once. This rearrangement joins TRBV11-3 to TRBJ1-1; 7 bases align to TRBD1. After removal of 1 base from V and 9 bases from J, the junction contained 5 bases not matched to a gene. Germline-derived CDR1 and CDR2 are SGHNT and YENEEA. The CDR3 runs 13 residues. DNA for the CDR3: TGTGCCAGCAGCTTAGGGGACAGAAAGCAAGCTTTCTTT. Protein: CASSLGDRKQAFF.

Only a few counts were recorded for this clone. The chain couples TRBV5-8 to TRBJ1-1, with D maybe TRBD1 (5 bases). The V gene lost 4 bases and the J gene lost 0 bases, with 19 bases spanning the gap. The CDR3 length is 17 residues. Germline loops: CDR1 SGHTS, CDR2 YDEGEE. The CDR3 nucleotides are TGTGCCAGCAGCCCCAGGGCGGACGTTATCCTGAACACTGAAGCTTTCTTT. Translation gives CASSPRADVILNTEAFF.

The V gene is TRBV7-7, the J gene TRBJ2-2, with D unclear. CDR1 is SSHAT, CDR2 FNYEAQ, per germline (reference sequence). The CDR3 is made up of 13 amino acids. V gave up 6 bases and J gave up 7 bases, with 12 bases separating them. The DNA for the CDR3 is TGTGCCAGCAGTCCCATCAGTGACGGGGAGCTGTTTTTT. It codes for CASSPISDGELFF.